These 30 T cell receptor beta chains were sequenced from one sample in a study of cytomegalovirus exposure and HLA in healthy donors listed by TCRdb under 2017. Preparation of the library involved the immunoSEQ multiplex PCR assay. A mixture of 60 forward primers for TCR Vbeta segments and 13 reverse primers for TCR Jbeta segments was used in the multiplex PCR. TCRdb re-hosts the immuneACCESS table, in-frame sequences only. Its copies lack some clones; in the studies checked, an unresolved V gene accounts for under half of them, and the cause for the rest is not known. The sample includes 110,000 to 150,000 clones, with about 74% observed a single time. The ten largest account for roughly 4% of the sample. The sequenced sample consisted of PBMCs. The receptors shown here come from a man aged 18 to 29 in good health and CMV-seropositive.

The chain links TRBV4-1 to TRBJ2-7, with 7 bases fitting TRBD1. Per germline, CDR1 MGHRA and CDR2 YSYEKL. This CDR3 is 15 amino acids long. V shed 2 bases, J shed 2 bases, and the junction held 6 bases outside the gene matches. The CDR3 sequence: CASSQQGTATYEQYF. The CDR3 coding sequence is TGCGCCAGCAGCCAACAAGGGACAGCCACCTACGAGCAGTACTTC.

The chain is built from TRBV2 and TRBJ2-7; D call uncertain. This CDR3 comprises 10 residues. Germline V gene data show CDR1 as SNHLY and CDR2 as FYNNEI. V was trimmed by 3 bases and J by 8 bases, leaving 5 bases between them. This CDR3 reads CASSDFKQYF. CDR3 nucleotide sequence: TGTGCCAGCAGTGATTTCAAGCAGTACTTC.

The chain employs TRBV15 and TRBJ2-2; 10 bases are a match to TRBD2. In germline, CDR1 is LNHNV, CDR2 YYDKDF (reference sequence). This CDR3 contains 17 residues. The J segment lost 6 bases and the V segment lost 0 bases, leaving 7 bases of the junction unmatched. In nucleotides, the CDR3 is TGTGCCACCAGCAGAGATCGTCTAGCGGGAGCGGCCGGGGAGCTGTTTTTT. This encodes CATSRDRLAGAAGELFF.

The J gene is TRBJ2-3, the V gene TRBV14; 7 bases fit TRBD2. The germline V gene has CDR1 SGHDN and CDR2 FVKESK. This CDR3 is 17 amino acids long. Germline trimming cut 5 bases from V and 4 bases from J; bases unmatched to any gene: 15. The CDR3 DNA follows: TGTGCCAGCAGCTCCTTTCTAGCGGCGGATTTTTCAGATACGCAGTATTTT. Protein sequence: CASSSFLAADFSDTQYF.

This clone has more than one count but fewer than ten. The chain carries TRBV9 and TRBJ1-4; D uncertain. The CDR3 covers 15 residues. Trimming removed 6 bases from V and 0 bases from J, with 12 bases in between. Per the germline V gene, CDR1 is SGDLS and CDR2 is YYNGEE. In nucleotides, the CDR3 is TGTGCCAGCACCCTAAGAGGCGCAACTAATGAAAAACTGTTTTTT. It specifies CASTLRGATNEKLFF.

V and J are TRBV4-1 and TRBJ2-3, with a possible D match to TRBD1 (5 bases). Germline CDR1 MGHRA, CDR2 YSYEKL. The CDR3 spans 13 residues. V lost 1 base, J lost 4 bases, and 6 bases lay in between. The CDR3 spells CASSQGGPDTQYF. The DNA for the CDR3 is TGCGCCAGCAGCCAAGGGGGCCCAGATACGCAGTATTTT.

A few counts support this clone. The chain uses TRBV9 and TRBJ2-3, with 12 positions matching TRBD2. With 4 bases clipped from V and 2 bases from J, the junction kept 5 bases outside the gene matches. The germline CDR1 and CDR2 sequences are SGDLS and YYNGEE. The CDR3 runs 16 residues. As DNA, the CDR3 is TGTGCCAGCAGCCCCAGGACTAGCGGGAACACAGATACGCAGTATTTT. This gives the protein CASSPRTSGNTDTQYF.

The sample holds a few counts of this clone. This chain connects TRBV7-2 to TRBJ2-7; D not resolved. The V end was cut by 5 bases, the J end by 2 bases, with 4 bases between. Germline V gene sequence: CDR1 SGHTA, CDR2 FQGNSA. The CDR3 has 11 residues. In DNA, the CDR3 is TGTGCCAGCAGCCGCGCCTACGAGCAGTACTTC. It codes for CASSRAYEQYF.

This clone has more than one count but fewer than ten. The V and J genes are TRBV4-3 and TRBJ2-5; a possible D gene is TRBD2 (6 bases). This CDR3 spans 14 amino acids. Germline loops: CDR1 LGHNA, CDR2 YSLEER. Trimming left V 0 bases short and J 6 bases short, with 11 bases between. This CDR3 is CASSQDVGGKTQYF. For the CDR3, the DNA is TGCGCCAGCAGCCAAGATGTGGGGGGAAAGACCCAGTACTTC.

There are a few counts of this clone. V usage is TRBV5-1 and J usage is TRBJ2-7; D might be TRBD1 (5 bases). Germline values: CDR1 SGHRS, CDR2 YFSETQ. The CDR3 contains 14 residues. Trimming shortened V by 6 bases and J by 2 bases, and 15 bases separated the two germline ends. The CDR3, as DNA: TGCGCCAGCACACTATCCGCAGGGACCTACGAGCAGTACTTC. Translation gives CASTLSAGTYEQYF. The whole variable domain, remainder taken from reference TRBV5-1 and TRBJ2-7, is KAGVTQTPRYLIKTRGQQVTLSCSPISGHRSVSWYQQTPGQGLQFLFEYFSETQRNKGNFPGRFSGRQFSNSRSEMNVSTLELGDSALYLCASTLSAGTYEQYFGPGTRLTVT.

The V call is TRBV5-1, the J call TRBJ1-5, with 7 bases identical to TRBD1. J gave up 9 bases and V 2 bases, and 11 bases lay outside the gene matches. This CDR3 comprises 15 residues. Germline V gene data show CDR1 as SGHRS and CDR2 as YFSETQ. The CDR3: CASSLTGTDGRPQHF. The CDR3 bases are TGCGCCAGCAGCTTAACCGGGACAGACGGACGGCCCCAGCATTTT.

The J gene is TRBJ2-3, the V gene TRBV29-1; D perhaps matches TRBD2 (6 bases). CDR3 size: 13 residues. Germline CDR1 is SQVTM and CDR2 is ANQGSEA. The ends were cut back, 4 bases at V and 3 bases at J, with 11 bases in the middle. The DNA for the CDR3 is TGCAGCGTTGGAAGGGACTTTACAGATACGCAGTATTTT. It yields the protein CSVGRDFTDTQYF.

The V and J genes are TRBV12-5 and TRBJ2-7; a possible D gene is TRBD1 (5 bases). V was pared by 7 bases and J by 2 bases, with 12 bases between. Germline CDR1 reads LGHNT; CDR2 reads FRNRAP. The CDR3 extends over 13 amino acids. This CDR3 is CASALGPTYEQYF. The CDR3 coding sequence is TGTGCTAGTGCCCTGGGGCCTACCTACGAGCAGTACTTC.

This clone showed up just a few times. V and J are TRBV28 and TRBJ2-6; TRBD1 matches at 7 bases. CDR3 length equals 17 residues. V was pared by 5 bases and J by 0 bases, with 7 bases of the junction left unmatched. The germline CDR1 and CDR2 sequences are MDHEN and SYDVKM. The CDR3 protein is CASSPARDSSGANVLTF. DNA of the CDR3: TGTGCCAGCAGTCCCGCTAGGGACAGCTCTGGGGCCAACGTCCTGACTTTC. Full variable domain (missing parts from reference TRBV28 and TRBJ2-6): DVKVTQSSRYLVKRTGEKVFLECVQDMDHENMFWYRQDPGLGLRLIYFSYDVKMKEKGDIPEGYSVSREKKERFSLILESASTNQTSMYLCASSPARDSSGANVLTFGAGSRLTVL.

V and J are TRBV25-1 and TRBJ1-5; 8 bases match TRBD1. Germline assignment: CDR1 MGHDK and CDR2 SYGVNS. V gave up 6 bases and J gave up 4 bases; unmatched junction bases: 2. CDR3 length: 13 amino acids. The CDR3 loop reads CASSGQGNQPQHF. The CDR3 coding sequence is TGTGCCAGCAGCGGACAGGGTAATCAGCCCCAGCATTTT.

This chain links TRBV7-2 with TRBJ1-2; 8 nucleotides agree with TRBD1. This CDR3 spans 18 amino acids. Trimming took 5 bases from V and 0 from J; bases not matched to a gene: 14. Per the germline V gene, CDR1 is SGHTA and CDR2 is FQGNSA. CDR3 protein: CASSLRFPGTGPNYGYTF. As DNA, the CDR3 is TGTGCCAGCAGCCTAAGGTTCCCCGGGACAGGCCCTAACTATGGCTACACCTTC.

The chain's CDR3 is CASSIRGGLDTEAFF. The CDR3 DNA reads TGTGCCAGTAGTATACGAGGAGGATTGGACACTGAAGCTTTCTTT. This chain uses TRBV19 with TRBJ1-1; D is unresolved. This CDR3 region has 15 residues. Germline V lookup: CDR1 LNHDA, CDR2 SQIVND (reference sequence). V lost 2 bases and J lost 3, with 13 bases in between.

The rearrangement links TRBV5-6 to TRBJ2-7, with D perhaps TRBD2 (5 bases). The CDR3 covers 13 residues. With 3 bases removed from V and 6 bases from J, the gap between germline ends came to 13 bases. CDR1 is SGHDT and CDR2 is YYEEEE in the germline V gene. The CDR3 region has the DNA TGTGCCAGCAGCTATACTAGTTTGTCCGAGCAGTACTTC. Protein sequence: CASSYTSLSEQYF. The complete variable domain, with remaining parts taken from reference TRBV5-6 and TRBJ2-7, reads DAGVTQSPTHLIKTRGQQVTLRCSPKSGHDTVSWYQQALGQGPQFIFQYYEEEERQRGNFPDRFSGHQFPNYSSELNVNALLLGDSALYLCASSYTSLSEQYFGPGTRLTVT.

This clone was seen a single time. This chain connects TRBV6-5 to TRBJ1-4; TRBD1 might be the D (6 bases). The length of the CDR3 is 15 residues. CDR1 MNHEY and CDR2 SVGAGI come from the germline V gene. V dropped 5 bases and J dropped 3 bases, with 13 bases sitting between them. CDR3 amino acids: CASSRGGSPNEKLFF. The CDR3 nucleotides are TGTGCCAGCAGTAGGGGGGGTTCCCCTAATGAAAAACTGTTTTTT.

This clone was detected a few times. The chain joins TRBV6-5 to TRBJ2-7, with unresolved D. Trimming cost V 2 bases and J 1 base, with 12 bases left between them. Per germline, CDR1 MNHEY and CDR2 SVGAGI. CDR3 length equals 15 residues. In DNA form, the CDR3 reads TGTGCCAGCAGTTACGAGGCAAGCCTATCCTACGAGCAGTACTTC. As protein: CASSYEASLSYEQYF.

This clone was counted a single time. CDR3 amino acids: CASSPRGRGVEQFF. For the CDR3, the DNA is TGTGCCAGCAGCCCCAGAGGCCGGGGTGTGGAGCAGTTCTTC. The V and J genes are TRBV28 and TRBJ2-1, with D tentatively TRBD2 (5 bases). V was clipped by 6 bases and J by 10 bases, with 19 bases between them. CDR1 is MDHEN, CDR2 SYDVKM, per germline. This CDR3 has 14 amino acids.

This clone was detected only a few times. This chain uses TRBV29-1 with TRBJ1-5, with D possibly matching TRBD1 (5 bases). The V end was cut by 3 bases, the J end by 7 bases, with 13 bases between. The CDR3 spans 13 residues. Germline values: CDR1 SQVTM, CDR2 ANQGSEA. The CDR3: CSVEGGEGQPQHF. The CDR3 nucleotides read TGCAGCGTTGAGGGGGGGGAAGGCCAGCCCCAGCATTTT.

This sequence joins TRBV18 and TRBJ2-1; the D gene is possibly TRBD2 (6 bases). Germline V gives CDR1 KGHSH, CDR2 LQKENI. The CDR3 contains 13 residues. Trimming pared 3 bases from V and 6 bases from J, leaving 9 bases between. The CDR3 loop is CASSPVGGNEQFF. CDR3 nucleotides: TGTGCCAGCTCACCCGTCGGGGGCAATGAGCAGTTCTTC.

Only one count was recorded for this clone. The chain couples TRBV2 to TRBJ1-2; weak D call: TRBD1 (6 bases). This CDR3 is built from 13 residues. Germline lookup yields CDR1 SNHLY and CDR2 FYNNEI. V gave up 2 bases and J gave up 7 bases, with 11 bases separating them. CDR3 sequence: CASSEQGRGGYTF. Written as DNA, the CDR3 is TGTGCCAGCAGTGAACAGGGGCGCGGTGGCTACACCTTC.

The CDR3 loop reads CASNRVQETQYF. The CDR3, as DNA: TGTGCCAGCAACAGGGTCCAAGAGACCCAGTACTTC. This chain links TRBV7-9 with TRBJ2-5, with a possible D match to TRBD1 (6 bases). CDR3 length equals 12 residues. V was shortened by 7 bases and J by 1 base, with 7 bases between the two germline ends. CDR1 SEHNR and CDR2 FQNEAQ come from the germline V gene (reference sequence).

This chain joins TRBV18 and TRBJ2-3; D unresolved. Between the trimmed V and J ends, which lost 2 bases and 2 bases, there was a span of 8 bases. This CDR3 region has 14 residues. Germline V gives CDR1 KGHSH, CDR2 LQKENI. Here the CDR3 reads CASSPTTLTDTQYF. CDR3 nucleotides: TGTGCCAGCTCACCAACGACACTCACAGATACGCAGTATTTT. The full variable domain, completed using reference TRBV18 and TRBJ2-3, is NAGVMQNPRHLVRRRGQEARLRCSPMKGHSHVYWYRQLPEEGLKFMVYLQKENIIDESGMPKERFSAEFPKEGPSILRIQQVVRGDSAAYFCASSPTTLTDTQYFGPGTRLTVL.

The V call is TRBV9, the J call TRBJ1-3; 7 nucleotides line up with TRBD1. This CDR3 comprises 15 residues. The J segment lost 3 bases and the V segment lost 7 bases, leaving 10 bases of the junction unmatched. The germline CDR1 and CDR2 sequences are SGDLS and YYNGEE. CDR3 loop: CASSRQGGFGNTIYF. The CDR3 DNA is TGTGCCAGCTCCCGACAGGGAGGATTTGGAAACACCATATATTTT. The variable domain in full, completed from reference TRBV9 and TRBJ1-3, reads DSGVTQTPKHLITATGQRVTLRCSPRSGDLSVYWYQQSLDQGLQFLIQYYNGEERAKGNILERFSAQQFPDLHSELNLSSLELGDSALYFCASSRQGGFGNTIYFGEGSWLTVV.

J is TRBJ2-4 and V is TRBV29-1, with a possible D match to TRBD2 (5 bases). Deletions cut 0 bases from V and 9 bases from J, with 9 bases between. The CDR3 loop spans 12 amino acids. In germline, CDR1 is SQVTM, CDR2 ANQGSEA. The CDR3 region is CSVEEGGTIQYF. The CDR3 DNA is TGCAGCGTTGAAGAAGGAGGAACCATTCAGTACTTC.

V gene TRBV9 combines with J gene TRBJ2-4; 11 positions match TRBD2. The CDR3 covers 16 residues. The germline V gene encodes CDR1 SGDLS and CDR2 YYNGEE. Unmatched junction bases numbered 4, after V lost 5 bases and J lost 0 bases. The CDR3 spells CASSLSGREAKNIQYF. The CDR3 DNA reads as TGTGCCAGCAGTCTTAGCGGGAGGGAAGCCAAAAACATTCAGTACTTC. Variable domain in full (rest from reference TRBV9 and TRBJ2-4): DSGVTQTPKHLITATGQRVTLRCSPRSGDLSVYWYQQSLDQGLQFLIQYYNGEERAKGNILERFSAQQFPDLHSELNLSSLELGDSALYFCASSLSGREAKNIQYFGAGTRLSVL.

This clone was found a few times. The rearrangement joins TRBV6-5 to TRBJ1-1, with a weak D call TRBD1 (5 bases). CDR1 and CDR2 (germline): MNHEY, SVGAGI. Trimming shortened V by 1 base and J by 1 base, and 7 bases separated the two germline ends. This CDR3 contains 14 residues. The CDR3, as DNA: TGTGCCAGCAGTTACTACGACAGGAACACTGAAGCTTTCTTT. The encoded protein is CASSYYDRNTEAFF.